This record covers a single T cell receptor (beta chain). As yet, its antigen is unknown. This entry comes from a study of CD4 T cells in relation to SARS-CoV-2 and coronaviruses. Study details: ViraFEST: approximately 10-day antigen culture of PBMCs, then TCR beta CDR3 sequencing. The negative reference was HIV-1 Nef peptide pool or peptide-free culture. The study's findings and limits: About 65% of donors had memory CD4+ clonotypes crossrecognizing SARS-CoV-2 and common cold coronavirus spike.

TCRdb's copy holds only in-frame clones and misses some; the assay was immunoSEQ multiplex PCR. This table holds 16,000 or so clones, 70% to 85% found once. Unexposed donor CD4+ T cells date from about 2011-2018, before the COVID-19 pandemic. CD4+ T cells were isolated from the cells after less than 13 days of culture. Cells permitting, SARS-CoV-2 S/N and four cold-coronavirus spikes were tested on unexposed-donor CD4+ T cells. Germline V gene lookup returns CDR1 SGHRS and CDR2 YFSETQ. This CDR3 is built from 14 residues. V was trimmed by 3 bases and J by 2 bases, leaving 10 bases between them. Source material: CD4+ T cells from PBMCs, cultured in vitro. The sequence came from a human donor in good health. The gene calls are TRBV5-1 and TRBJ2-3; the D gene is possibly TRBD1 (5 bases). The CDR3, as DNA: TGCGCCAGCAGCTCTGACAGAACCACAGATACGCAGTATTTT. This encodes CASSSDRTTDTQYF.